Below are 17 T cell receptor beta chains sequenced from a single sample in a study of blood T cell repertoires in COVID-19. Some clones are missing from TCRdb's copy, which holds only in-frame ones; the method was immunoSEQ multiplex PCR. Of about 120,000 clones in the sample, less than 90% were seen once. Source material: peripheral blood. The origin of the receptors is a man at least 80 years old with acute or convalescent COVID-19.

The chain employs TRBV5-1 and TRBJ1-2, with a possible D match to TRBD1 (5 bases). V lost 1 base, J lost 6 bases, and 16 bases lay in between. CDR3 length equals 15 residues. Germline CDR1 reads SGHRS; CDR2 reads YFSETQ. For the CDR3, the DNA is TGCGCCAGCAGCTTGACCTGGTCAAAGGACAATGGCTACACCTTC. Translating gives CASSLTWSKDNGYTF.

V is TRBV21-1 and J is TRBJ2-3; the table's D call TRBD1 went unverified against the DNA. TRBV21-1 is a pseudogene segment. This CDR3 spans 16 amino acids. The CDR3 loop is CASSKVAGGPTDTQYF. CDR3 DNA sequence: TGTGCCAGCAGCAAGGTGGCAGGGGGCCCCACAGATACGCAGTATTTT.

This chain links TRBV19 with TRBJ1-5; 12 bases align to TRBD1. The CDR3 totals 17 residues. The germline V gene encodes CDR1 LNHDA and CDR2 SQIVND (reference sequence). Trimming at V came to 7 bases and at J to 5 bases, leaving 12 bases not matched to a gene. CDR3 nucleotide sequence: TGTGCCAGTACTCCCGAAAGGGACAGGGGGCCCCATCAGCCCCAGCATTTT. Translation gives CASTPERDRGPHQPQHF.

The chain links TRBV15 to TRBJ1-1; maybe TRBD1 (5 bases). Trimming removed 5 bases from V and 2 bases from J, with 18 bases in between. CDR1 is LNHNV, CDR2 YYDKDF, per germline (reference sequence). The CDR3 consists of 16 residues. CDR3 coding DNA: TGTGCCACCAGCCTACCTAAGGGGAAAATAAACACTGAAGCTTTCTTT. It encodes CATSLPKGKINTEAFF.

The chain has TRBV6-1 and TRBJ1-6; 7 positions match TRBD1. Unmatched junction bases numbered 11, after V lost 3 bases and J lost 9 bases. This CDR3 region has 16 residues. The germline V gene has CDR1 MNHNS and CDR2 SASEGT. Written as DNA, the CDR3 is TGTGCCAGCAGTGAGACAGGGTTGAAGGCTAGTTCACCCCTCCACTTT. This codes for CASSETGLKASSPLHF.

With regard to this clone: One junction end does not reproduce the germline sequence, and a read error may be involved. The V gene is TRBV7-7, the J gene TRBJ2-2; D gene unclear. From germline, CDR1 is SSHAT and CDR2 FNYEAQ (reference sequence). The CDR3 covers 14 residues. Here the CDR3 reads CASSSNEDTGELFF. CDR3 bases: TGTGCTAGCAGCTCGAACGAGGACACCGGGGAGCTGTTTTTT.

The rearrangement links TRBV5-1 to TRBJ1-6; 7 bases match TRBD1. V trimming: 0 bases; J trimming: 6 bases; junction bases outside the gene matches: 6. The germline gives CDR1 SGHRS, CDR2 YFSETQ. The length of the CDR3 is 16 residues. CDR3 protein: CASSLAMGQSNSPLHF. The DNA for the CDR3 is TGCGCCAGCAGCTTGGCCATGGGACAGAGTAATTCACCCCTCCACTTT. The variable domain in full, with the rest retrieved from reference TRBV5-1 and TRBJ1-6, is KAGVTQTPRYLIKTRGQQVTLSCSPISGHRSVSWYQQTPGQGLQFLFEYFSETQRNKGNFPGRFSGRQFSNSRSEMNVSTLELGDSALYLCASSLAMGQSNSPLHFGNGTRLTVT.

This clone was detected once. The rearrangement joins TRBV5-6 to TRBJ2-2; D possibly corresponds to TRBD1 (5 bases). The CDR3 has 15 residues. V lost 0 bases and J 1 base, leaving 7 bases between the germline ends. CDR1 SGHDT and CDR2 YYEEEE come from the germline V gene. DNA of the CDR3: TGTGCCAGCAGCTTGGACACAGGGAACACCGGGGAGCTGTTTTTT. This sequence encodes CASSLDTGNTGELFF.

V is TRBV9 and J is TRBJ2-5, with 13 nucleotides matching TRBD2. The germline gives CDR1 SGDLS, CDR2 YYNGEE. The CDR3 totals 17 residues. With V trimmed by 0 bases and J by 3 bases, 5 bases remained unmatched. CDR3 region: CASSVELAGGLEETQYF. The CDR3 DNA reads TGTGCCAGCAGCGTAGAACTAGCGGGAGGGCTGGAAGAGACCCAGTACTTC.

The chain joins TRBV12-5 to TRBJ2-5; 7 bases align to TRBD1. Trimming cost V 6 bases and J 4 bases; bases outside gene matches: 8. This CDR3 spans 14 amino acids. Germline CDR1 LGHNT, CDR2 FRNRAP. The CDR3 region is CASGPPRGRETQYF. CDR3 DNA sequence: TGTGCTAGTGGGCCCCCCAGGGGGAGAGAGACCCAGTACTTC.

This clone appeared once. This chain uses TRBV4-3 with TRBJ2-2; no clear D. CDR1 is LGHNA and CDR2 is YSLEER in the germline V gene. The CDR3 length is 14 residues. The ends were cut back, 0 bases at V and 3 bases at J, with 5 bases in the middle. CDR3 bases: TGCGCCAGCAGCCAAGATCCAGACACCGGGGAGCTGTTTTTT. Translating it yields CASSQDPDTGELFF.

V and J are TRBV19 and TRBJ1-2; D might be TRBD1 (6 bases). CDR1 LNHDA and CDR2 SQIVND come from the germline V gene (reference sequence). This CDR3 contains 15 residues. V was clipped by 3 bases and J by 0 bases, with 11 bases between them. The chain's CDR3 is CASSIGGLANYGYTF. For the CDR3, the DNA is TGTGCCAGTAGTATCGGGGGGCTTGCTAACTATGGCTACACCTTC.

The V gene is TRBV7-9, the J gene TRBJ2-3; 13 bases fit TRBD2. Trimming removed 2 bases from V and 1 base from J; junction bases left unmatched: 6. The V gene's germline CDR1 is SEHNR and CDR2 FQNEAQ (reference sequence). The CDR3 contains 18 residues. CDR3 sequence reads: CASSLKLAGGLRTDTQYF. The CDR3 nucleotides are TGTGCCAGCAGCTTAAAACTAGCGGGAGGGCTGCGCACAGATACGCAGTATTTT.

The rearrangement links TRBV5-6 to TRBJ1-2; weak D call: TRBD1 (5 bases). Between the trimmed V and J ends, which lost 1 base and 4 bases, there was a span of 8 bases. Per germline, CDR1 SGHDT and CDR2 YYEEEE. The CDR3 extends over 13 amino acids. The CDR3, as DNA: TGTGCCAGCAGCTTGCCAGGGTCCTATGGCTACACCTTC. Amino acids: CASSLPGSYGYTF.

The chain carries TRBV18 and TRBJ1-1; tentative D call: TRBD1 (6 bases). Germline-derived CDR1 and CDR2 are KGHSH and LQKENI. CDR3 length: 15 residues. V lost 3 bases and J 5 bases, leaving 16 bases between the germline ends. CDR3 coding DNA: TGTGCCAGCTCACCCCCCGAGGGGGTAGGAACTGAAGCTTTCTTT. Its protein is CASSPPEGVGTEAFF.

V and J are TRBV7-7 and TRBJ2-2; 9 bases match TRBD1. Germline CDR1 and CDR2: SSHAT and FNYEAQ (reference sequence). Trimming took 5 bases from V and 7 from J; bases not matched to a gene: 8. This CDR3 is 15 amino acids long. The CDR3 is CASSLGTGRNGELFF. Here the CDR3 DNA reads TGTGCCAGCAGCCTGGGGACAGGGAGAAACGGGGAGCTGTTTTTT.

This clone has more than one count but fewer than ten. This sequence joins TRBV7-2 and TRBJ1-6; a possible D gene is TRBD1 (5 bases). Per germline, CDR1 SGHTA and CDR2 FQGNSA. V dropped 5 bases and J dropped 3 bases, with 8 bases sitting between them. The CDR3 length is 14 residues. The CDR3 nucleotides read TGTGCCAGCAGCCGCGACAGCTATAATTCACCCCTCCACTTT. Its translation is CASSRDSYNSPLHF.